The 2 T cell receptor beta chains given below trace back to one sample, sequenced in a study of technical replicates of blood from a few donors. Sequencing was performed with immunoSEQ multiplex PCR; in TCRdb, only in-frame clones are kept and a portion is missing. The data show fewer than 95,000 clones, 94% seen once. Material: T cells isolated from PBMCs. Receptors were obtained from a human donor in good health.

The chain links TRBV2 to TRBJ1-5; D is undetermined. In germline, CDR1 is SNHLY, CDR2 FYNNEI. V dropped 6 bases and J dropped 1 base, with 10 bases sitting between them. The CDR3 spans 14 residues. Here the CDR3 reads CASRETVSNQPQHF. In DNA form, the CDR3 reads TGTGCCAGCAGGGAAACGGTCAGCAATCAGCCCCAGCATTTT.

The chain carries TRBV4-2 and TRBJ2-7; maybe TRBD1 (6 bases). Germline V gene data show CDR1 as LGHNA and CDR2 as YNFKEQ. This CDR3 has 14 amino acids. V was clipped by 0 bases and J by 3 bases, with 9 bases between them. CDR3 coding DNA: TGTGCCAGCAGCCAAGATGGACAGTACTACGAGCAGTACTTC. This sequence encodes CASSQDGQYYEQYF.